The entry below describes one T cell receptor (beta chain). The sample originates from a study of blood T cell repertoires in COVID-19. Study overall: Samples representing acute and convalescent COVID-19 were sourced from the United States, Italy and Spain. T cells, B-cell-depleted T cells, or PBMCs supplied cDNA or gDNA.

As originally analysed: Scientists estimated how many nucleated cells there were by amplifying reference gene primers. Here immunoSEQ multiplex PCR was the method, and the copy in TCRdb shows in-frame clones only, minus some. D and trimming were read from the DNA, whereas the V and J calls and clone size are those reported in that table. The sample yields tens of thousands of clones, 70% to 90% seen once. The CDR3 spans 13 residues. Germline V gene sequence: CDR1 MNHEY, CDR2 SVGAGI. Trimming removed 5 bases at V and 4 bases at J, with 11 bases between. The sequencing sample was made of peripheral blood. This clonotype originated in a man in his fifties or sixties with COVID-19, enrolled during active disease. This sequence joins TRBV6-5 and TRBJ1-2; perhaps TRBD1 as D (5 bases). CDR3 region: CASSTGSAYGYTF. The CDR3 DNA reads as TGTGCCAGCAGTACAGGTTCCGCCTATGGCTACACCTTC.